The clone carrying this TCR beta chain was detected a few times. Antigen unknown. This sample was included in a study of CD8+ T cells in alopecia areata. Study-wide background: Tofacitinib was taken orally by treated patients, and the dose was 5 to 10 mg twice daily. General study points: Having just one nonresponder leaves the connection between baseline CD8+ expansion and response unresolved. Especially in alopecia totalis/universalis, lesional scalp showed greater clonality than normal scalp did.

Extracted RNA was reverse transcribed, and the resulting cDNA served as sequencing template. Repertoires were generated with immunoSEQ multiplex PCR, while TCRdb's copy carries only in-frame clones and drops some. The table lists approximately 180,000 clones, over 55% of them singletons. V was shortened by 5 bases and J by 6 bases, with 15 bases between the two germline ends. Germline V CDR1 and CDR2: SGHRS, YFSETQ. The CDR3 runs to 13 residues. The sample's treatment: oral pan-JAK inhibitor, 5-10 mg twice daily. Both peripheral blood and punch biopsies of lesional scalp skin were obtained from patients who had alopecia areata.

Sequenced here: CD4+ T cells sorted from blood, sampled at week 24, from a patient treated with tofacitinib. The chain uses TRBV5-1 and TRBJ2-7, with D tentatively TRBD1 or TRBD2 (5 bases each). The origin of this receptor is a human donor with alopecia areata. The CDR3 loop is CASSLGDAAEQYF. As DNA, the CDR3 is TGCGCCAGCAGTTTAGGGGACGCCGCCGAGCAGTACTTC.